The 5 T cell receptor beta chains below were found in one sample sequenced in a study of blood T cell repertoires in COVID-19. Repertoires were generated with immunoSEQ multiplex PCR, while TCRdb's copy carries only in-frame clones and drops some. The data hold roughly 49,000 clones, with 84% observed a single time. Sequenced input: peripheral blood. These receptors came from a man aged 50 or older with acute or convalescent COVID-19.

The V and J genes are TRBV24-1 and TRBJ1-2, with TRBD1 as a possible D gene (5 bases). Germline V gene lookup returns CDR1 KGHDR and CDR2 SFDVKD. The CDR3 spans 12 residues. V was cut by 11 bases and J by 4 bases, with 13 bases left in between. CDR3 amino acids: CAIYDRSYGYTF. CDR3 in DNA: TGTGCCATTTACGACAGATCCTATGGCTACACCTTC.

V gene TRBV6-6 combines with J gene TRBJ2-5; TRBD1 is a possible D gene (5 bases). CDR1 MNHNY and CDR2 SVGAGI come from the germline V gene (reference sequence). There are 13 residues in the CDR3. V lost 4 bases and J 4 bases, leaving 10 bases between the germline ends. CDR3 in DNA: TGTGCCAGCAGTTCCCAGGGTAGAGAGACCCAGTACTTC. Protein product: CASSSQGRETQYF.

The chain combines TRBV28 with TRBJ1-4; TRBD1 is a possible D gene (5 bases). V lost 6 bases, J lost 3 bases, and 17 bases lay in between. Germline values: CDR1 MDHEN, CDR2 SYDVKM. This CDR3 contains 16 residues. CDR3: CASSSPGGAANEKLFF. The CDR3 DNA follows: TGTGCCAGCAGCTCGCCGGGGGGTGCGGCTAATGAAAAACTGTTTTTT. Filled out from reference TRBV28 and TRBJ1-4, the complete variable domain reads DVKVTQSSRYLVKRTGEKVFLECVQDMDHENMFWYRQDPGLGLRLIYFSYDVKMKEKGDIPEGYSVSREKKERFSLILESASTNQTSMYLCASSSPGGAANEKLFFGSGTQLSVL.

CDR3: CASSDQASWTDPNEQFF. CDR3 DNA sequence: TGTGCCAGCAGTGACCAGGCGAGCTGGACTGACCCCAATGAGCAGTTCTTC. The chain links TRBV2 to TRBJ2-1; D perhaps matches TRBD2 (5 bases). CDR3 length: 17 residues. V dropped 3 bases and J dropped 6 bases, with 21 bases sitting between them. The V gene's germline CDR1 is SNHLY and CDR2 FYNNEI.

CDR3 nucleotide sequence: TGTGCCAGCAGCCCGAGAGTACAGGGGAGACTGGATTATGGCTACACCTTC. It translates to CASSPRVQGRLDYGYTF. This chain links TRBV27 with TRBJ1-2; 7 positions match TRBD1. This CDR3 contains 17 residues. The J segment lost 5 bases and the V segment lost 6 bases, leaving 18 bases of the junction unmatched. The germline V gene has CDR1 MNHEY and CDR2 SMNVEV (reference sequence).